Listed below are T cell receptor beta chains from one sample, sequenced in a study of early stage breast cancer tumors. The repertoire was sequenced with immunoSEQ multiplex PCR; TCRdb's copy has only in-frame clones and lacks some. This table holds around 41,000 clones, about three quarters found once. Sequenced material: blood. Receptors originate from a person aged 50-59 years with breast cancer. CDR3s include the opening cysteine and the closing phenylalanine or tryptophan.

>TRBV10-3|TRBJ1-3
CAIRKWDIFSGNTIYF
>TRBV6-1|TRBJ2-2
CASSGFSGTGELFF
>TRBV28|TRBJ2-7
CASTQLAGSYEQYF
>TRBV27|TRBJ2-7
CASSLYDTTREQYF
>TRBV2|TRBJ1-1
CASSVLGPGEAFF
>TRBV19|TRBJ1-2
CASSIWGTGGRIKNYGYTF
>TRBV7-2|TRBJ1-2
CASSLVVSNYGYTF
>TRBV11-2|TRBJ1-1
CASTRQLRDSEAFF
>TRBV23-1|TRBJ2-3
CASSQSTSGGPDTQYF
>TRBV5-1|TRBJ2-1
CASSLEAGEGYNEQFF
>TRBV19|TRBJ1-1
CASSPGQGWTEAFF
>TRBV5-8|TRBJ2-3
CASSVRLAGGQSDTQYF
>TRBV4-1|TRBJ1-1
CASSRQQSNTEAFF
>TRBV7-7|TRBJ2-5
CASSSGQGFPLYQETQYF
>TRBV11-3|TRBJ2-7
CASSLVREMREQYF
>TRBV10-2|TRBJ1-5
CASSIQGNFQPQHF
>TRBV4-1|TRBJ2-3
CASSQVVAVSTDTQYF
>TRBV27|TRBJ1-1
CASSLKPGPNTEAFF
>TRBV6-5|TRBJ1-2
CASSYQSTGGYGYTF
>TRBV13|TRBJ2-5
CASSSRRQGAGETQYF
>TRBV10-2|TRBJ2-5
CASSEFGGQETQYF
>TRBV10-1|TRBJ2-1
CASSESWQGASNEQFF
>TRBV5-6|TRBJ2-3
CASSFLSDTQYF
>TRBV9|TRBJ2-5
CASSPGVGREETQYF
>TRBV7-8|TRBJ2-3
CASSPGLARADTQYF
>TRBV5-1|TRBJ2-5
CASSLGELAGFQETQYF
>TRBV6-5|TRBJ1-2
CASSLQTGEVGYTF
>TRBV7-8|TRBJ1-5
CASSLSVEANQPQHF
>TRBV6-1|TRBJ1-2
CASSDRRYGYTF
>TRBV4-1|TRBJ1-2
CASSQDRRSRGNSQGYTF
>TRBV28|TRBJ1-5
CASSPGTGGHNQPQHF
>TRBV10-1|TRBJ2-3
CASSRSRTDTQYF
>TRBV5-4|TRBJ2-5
CASSLQGVGETQYF
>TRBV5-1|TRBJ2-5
CASTDRGETQYF
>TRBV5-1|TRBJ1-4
CASSPTGPTNEKLFF
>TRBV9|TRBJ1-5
CASSAGVRDQPQHF
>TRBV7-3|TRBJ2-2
CASSLQRELGTGELFF
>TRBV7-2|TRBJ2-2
CASSPIWGVDGELFF
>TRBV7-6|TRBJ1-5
CASSLGGQGGQPQHF